The 13 T cell receptor beta chains reported below all come from one sample, sequenced in a study of OX40 agonist ivuxolimab in advanced cancers. Data came from immunoSEQ multiplex PCR; TCRdb stores just in-frame clones and leaves some out. Among approximately 120,000 clones listed, roughly 92% were seen once. Sequenced material: CD4+ or CD8+ T cells sorted from blood, taken in a trial of the OX40 agonist ivuxolimab. The receptor source for this set is an adult with an advanced solid tumor such as melanoma, head and neck, liver or kidney cancer.

CDR3: CASSMPGLPYEQYF. CDR3 sequence (DNA): TGCGCCAGCAGCATGCCTGGGTTGCCCTACGAGCAGTACTTC. The chain employs TRBV5-1 and TRBJ2-7; the D is unclear. V gave up 4 bases and J gave up 2 bases, with 13 bases separating them. CDR3 length: 14 amino acids. CDR1 SGHRS and CDR2 YFSETQ come from the germline V gene.

The V call is TRBV11-2, the J call TRBJ2-3; TRBD2 agrees at 9 bases. The CDR3 has 19 amino acids. Germline values: CDR1 SGHAT, CDR2 FQNNGV. Trimming removed 5 bases from V and 5 bases from J; junction bases left unmatched: 20. The CDR3 is CASSVTPGWQAGGEDTQYF. CDR3 bases: TGTGCCAGCAGCGTAACACCCGGCTGGCAAGCGGGAGGTGAAGATACGCAGTATTTT.

The chain uses TRBV13 and TRBJ2-1; 14 bases line up with TRBD2. Trimming took 0 bases from V and 5 from J; bases not matched to a gene: 9. This CDR3 contains 19 residues. Germline CDR1 PRHDT, CDR2 FYEKMQ (reference sequence). The CDR3 sequence is CASSLGGLAGGLLDNEQFF. Here the CDR3 DNA reads TGTGCCAGCAGCTTAGGTGGACTAGCGGGAGGCCTCCTCGACAATGAGCAGTTCTTC.

The CDR3 bases are TGTGCCAGCAGCGAACAGGGGGCACGCCGGAACACTGAAGCTTTCTTT. It encodes CASSEQGARRNTEAFF. The chain combines TRBV9 with TRBJ1-1, with 9 bases matching TRBD1. The CDR3 length is 16 residues. The V and J ends lost 3 bases and 1 base, in that order; junction bases with no gene match: 7. Germline assignment: CDR1 SGDLS and CDR2 YYNGEE. The variable domain in full, with the rest retrieved from reference TRBV9 and TRBJ1-1, is DSGVTQTPKHLITATGQRVTLRCSPRSGDLSVYWYQQSLDQGLQFLIQYYNGEERAKGNILERFSAQQFPDLHSELNLSSLELGDSALYFCASSEQGARRNTEAFFGQGTRLTVV.

The chain is built from TRBV2 and TRBJ2-7; maybe TRBD1 (6 bases). Trimming took 1 base from V and 2 from J, leaving 12 bases between them. This CDR3 comprises 15 residues. Looked up from germline, CDR1 is SNHLY and CDR2 is FYNNEI. CDR3 loop: CASSEDRVGPYEQYF. The CDR3 nucleotides read TGTGCCAGCAGTGAAGACAGGGTAGGGCCCTACGAGCAGTACTTC.

This chain uses TRBV15 with TRBJ1-2, with 7 bases fitting TRBD1. Germline trimming cut 0 bases from V and 8 bases from J; bases unmatched to any gene: 6. CDR3 length: 14 amino acids. CDR1 and CDR2 (germline): LNHNV, YYDKDF (reference sequence). The CDR3 region has the DNA TGTGCCACCAGCAGAGATGAGGGGGCGGGAGGCTACACCTTC. Its protein is CATSRDEGAGGYTF.

The V call is TRBV7-2, the J call TRBJ1-1; D not resolved. In germline, CDR1 is SGHTA, CDR2 FQGNSA. V was cut by 5 bases and J by 0 bases, with 13 bases left in between. The CDR3 length is 15 residues. CDR3 protein: CASSRTEPMNTEAFF. For the CDR3, the DNA is TGTGCCAGCAGCCGGACGGAGCCTATGAACACTGAAGCTTTCTTT.

This clone was detected only a few times. The chain recombines TRBV28 with TRBJ1-3; TRBD1 is a possible D gene (5 bases). The germline V gene has CDR1 MDHEN and CDR2 SYDVKM. This CDR3 contains 15 residues. Trimming left V 6 bases short and J 4 bases short, with 16 bases between. CDR3 DNA: TGTGCCAGCAGCCCGGGGGAAGTATTCGGAAACACCATATATTTT. This codes for CASSPGEVFGNTIYF.

V is TRBV7-2 and J is TRBJ2-3; 9 bases are shared with TRBD2. This CDR3 region has 15 residues. Germline values: CDR1 SGHTA, CDR2 FQGNSA. The V and J ends lost 5 bases and 2 bases, in that order; junction bases with no gene match: 5. In DNA form, the CDR3 reads TGTGCCAGCAGCGTGACTAGCGGAACCACAGATACGCAGTATTTT. Residues: CASSVTSGTTDTQYF.

This chain uses TRBV6-4 with TRBJ2-2; unclear D gene. The CDR3 runs to 15 residues. Between the trimmed V and J ends, which lost 3 bases and 5 bases, there was a span of 13 bases. CDR1 and CDR2 (germline): MRHNA, SNTAGT. CDR3 loop: CASSDLDVGTGELFF. The DNA for the CDR3 is TGTGCCAGCAGTGATCTTGACGTGGGGACCGGGGAGCTGTTTTTT.

The J gene is TRBJ1-6, the V gene TRBV30, with D perhaps matching TRBD1 (6 bases). V shed 0 bases and J shed 5 bases, with 14 bases lying between them. The CDR3 is made up of 16 amino acids. The V gene's germline CDR1 is GTSNPN and CDR2 SVGIG (reference sequence). CDR3 nucleotide sequence: TGTGCCTGGAGTGTACAGGGACATATGGATAATTCACCCCTCCACTTT. Encoded protein: CAWSVQGHMDNSPLHF.

The chain couples TRBV10-3 to TRBJ2-1; D not resolved. Germline V gene lookup returns CDR1 ENHRY and CDR2 SYGVKD. There are 11 residues in the CDR3. V lost 2 bases, J lost 7 bases, and 3 bases lay in between. CDR3 protein: CAISEVNEQFF. The CDR3 bases are TGTGCCATCAGTGAGGTGAATGAGCAGTTCTTC.

V usage is TRBV18 and J usage is TRBJ1-1, with D unclear. CDR3 length: 16 amino acids. Trimming left V 1 base short and J 4 bases short, with 16 bases between. In germline, CDR1 is KGHSH, CDR2 LQKENI. CDR3 DNA: TGTGCCAGCTCACCACTCGTAAGCCCCGAGGGCACTGAAGCTTTCTTT. Translating gives CASSPLVSPEGTEAFF.